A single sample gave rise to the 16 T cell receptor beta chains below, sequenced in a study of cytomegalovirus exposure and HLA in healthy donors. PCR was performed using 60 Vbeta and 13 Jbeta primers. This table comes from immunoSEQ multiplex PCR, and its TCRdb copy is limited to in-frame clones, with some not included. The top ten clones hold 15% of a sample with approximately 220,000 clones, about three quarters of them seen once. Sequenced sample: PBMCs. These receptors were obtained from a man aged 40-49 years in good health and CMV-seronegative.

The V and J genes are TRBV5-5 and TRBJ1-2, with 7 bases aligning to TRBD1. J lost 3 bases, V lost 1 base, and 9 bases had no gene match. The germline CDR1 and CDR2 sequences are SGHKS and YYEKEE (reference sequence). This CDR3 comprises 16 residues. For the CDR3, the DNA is TGTGCCAGCAGCTTGAAGGCAGGGGGTAGGGACTATGGCTACACCTTC. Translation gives CASSLKAGGRDYGYTF.

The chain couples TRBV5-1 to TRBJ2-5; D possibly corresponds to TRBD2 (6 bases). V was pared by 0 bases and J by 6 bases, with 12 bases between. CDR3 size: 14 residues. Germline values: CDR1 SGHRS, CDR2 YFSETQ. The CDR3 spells CASSLEGGTQTQYF. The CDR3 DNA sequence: TGCGCCAGCAGCTTGGAAGGAGGGACCCAGACCCAGTACTTC.

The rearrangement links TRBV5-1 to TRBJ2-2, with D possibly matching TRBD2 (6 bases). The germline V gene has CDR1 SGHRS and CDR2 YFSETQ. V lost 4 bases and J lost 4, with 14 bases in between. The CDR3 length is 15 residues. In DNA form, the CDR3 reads TGCGCCAGCAGCGGCGGGACTGTGGGCACCGGGGAGCTGTTTTTT. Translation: CASSGGTVGTGELFF.

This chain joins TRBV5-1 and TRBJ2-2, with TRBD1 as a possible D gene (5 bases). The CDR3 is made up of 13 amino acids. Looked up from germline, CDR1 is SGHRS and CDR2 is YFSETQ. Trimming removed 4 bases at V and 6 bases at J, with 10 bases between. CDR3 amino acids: CASSSEGAGELFF. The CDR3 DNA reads TGCGCCAGCAGCAGTGAAGGGGCCGGGGAGCTGTTTTTT.

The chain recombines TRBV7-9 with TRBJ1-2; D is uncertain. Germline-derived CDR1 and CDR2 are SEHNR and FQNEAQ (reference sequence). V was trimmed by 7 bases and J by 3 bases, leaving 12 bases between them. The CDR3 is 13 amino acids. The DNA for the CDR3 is TGTGCCAGCACGAGCACTCCGCACTATGGCTACACCTTC. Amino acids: CASTSTPHYGYTF.

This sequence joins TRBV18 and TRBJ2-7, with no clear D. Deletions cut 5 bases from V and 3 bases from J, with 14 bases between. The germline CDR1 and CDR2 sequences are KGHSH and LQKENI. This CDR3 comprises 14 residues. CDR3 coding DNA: TGTGCCAGCTCAATCAGTGGGCTAAACTACGAGCAGTACTTC. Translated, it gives CASSISGLNYEQYF.

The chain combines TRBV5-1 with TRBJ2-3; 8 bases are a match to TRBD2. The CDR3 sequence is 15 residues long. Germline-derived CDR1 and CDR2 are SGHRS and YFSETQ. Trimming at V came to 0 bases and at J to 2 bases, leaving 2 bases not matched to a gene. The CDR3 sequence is CASSLAGGHTDTQYF. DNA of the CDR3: TGCGCCAGCAGCTTGGCGGGGGGGCACACAGATACGCAGTATTTT.

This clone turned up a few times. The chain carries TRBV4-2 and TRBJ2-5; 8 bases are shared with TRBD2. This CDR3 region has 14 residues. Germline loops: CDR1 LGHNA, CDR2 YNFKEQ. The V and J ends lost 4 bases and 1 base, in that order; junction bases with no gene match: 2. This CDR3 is CASSRAGVQETQYF. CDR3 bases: TGTGCCAGCAGCCGAGCGGGGGTCCAAGAGACCCAGTACTTC.

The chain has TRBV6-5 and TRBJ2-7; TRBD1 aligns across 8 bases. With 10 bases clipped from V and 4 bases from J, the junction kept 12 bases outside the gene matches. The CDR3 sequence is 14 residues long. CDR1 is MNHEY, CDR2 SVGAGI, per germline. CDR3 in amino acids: CANTRGQEMYEQYF. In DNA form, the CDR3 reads TGTGCCAACACACGGGGACAGGAGATGTACGAGCAGTACTTC.

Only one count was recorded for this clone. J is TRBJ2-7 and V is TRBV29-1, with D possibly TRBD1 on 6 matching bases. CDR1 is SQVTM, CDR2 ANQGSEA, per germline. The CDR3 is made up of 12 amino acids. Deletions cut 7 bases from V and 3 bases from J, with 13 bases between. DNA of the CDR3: TGCAGCGCTATAATGGACAGCTACGAGCAGTACTTC. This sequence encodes CSAIMDSYEQYF.

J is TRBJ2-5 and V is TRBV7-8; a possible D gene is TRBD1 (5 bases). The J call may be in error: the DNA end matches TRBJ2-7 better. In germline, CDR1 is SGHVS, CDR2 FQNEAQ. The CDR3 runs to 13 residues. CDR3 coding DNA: TGTGCCAGCAGCTTGGGGCAGCACTACGAGCAGTACTTC. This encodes CASSLGQHYEQYF.

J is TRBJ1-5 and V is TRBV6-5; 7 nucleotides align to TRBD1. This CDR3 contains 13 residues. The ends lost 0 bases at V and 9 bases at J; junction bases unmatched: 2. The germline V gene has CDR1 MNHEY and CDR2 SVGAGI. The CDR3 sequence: CASSYSGDRPQHF. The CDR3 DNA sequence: TGTGCCAGCAGTTACTCGGGGGACAGGCCCCAGCATTTT.

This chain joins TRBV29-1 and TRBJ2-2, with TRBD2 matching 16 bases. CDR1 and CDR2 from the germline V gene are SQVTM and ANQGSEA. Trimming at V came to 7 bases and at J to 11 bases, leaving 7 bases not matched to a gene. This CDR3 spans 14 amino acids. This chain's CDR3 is CSAKGTSGGGELFF. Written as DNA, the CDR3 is TGCAGCGCGAAAGGGACTAGCGGGGGGGGTGAGCTGTTTTTT.

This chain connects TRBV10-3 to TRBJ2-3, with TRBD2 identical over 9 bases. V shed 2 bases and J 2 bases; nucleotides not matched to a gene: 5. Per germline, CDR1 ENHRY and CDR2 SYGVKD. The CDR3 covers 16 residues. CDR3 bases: TGTGCCATCAGTGAGAAAGCGGGGGGACTCACAGATACGCAGTATTTT. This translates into CAISEKAGGLTDTQYF.

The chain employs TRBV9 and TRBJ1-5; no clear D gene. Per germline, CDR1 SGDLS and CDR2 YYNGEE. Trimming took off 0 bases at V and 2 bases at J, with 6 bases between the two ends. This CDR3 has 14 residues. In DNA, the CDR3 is TGTGCCAGCAGCGTAGGATCAGGCAATCAGCCCCAGCATTTT. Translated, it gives CASSVGSGNQPQHF.

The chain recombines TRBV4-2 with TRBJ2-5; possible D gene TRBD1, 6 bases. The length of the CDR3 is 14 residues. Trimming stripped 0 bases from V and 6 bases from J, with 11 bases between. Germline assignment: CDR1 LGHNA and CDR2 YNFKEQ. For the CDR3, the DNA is TGTGCCAGCAGCCAAGACAGGGGATCGAAGACCCAGTACTTC. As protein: CASSQDRGSKTQYF.